These T cell receptor beta chains were read from a single sample in a study of T cell repertoires in cytomegalovirus infection. TCRdb reprocessed the reads via MiXCR and lists one record per CDR3 protein. The repertoire holds roughly 280,000 distinct CDR3 sequences, with approximately 9.2% as singletons. Material: PBMCs. The receptor source for this set is a human donor in good health (CMV status not recorded). Some clones in this sample may be carry-over from other donors' samples. The CDR3 runs from the conserved cysteine through the conserved F or W. The D gene is left open where the match is weak. Not every row has a clone size; where given, it reads once, few, many or a size class.

d_call	v_call	clone_size	j_call	cdr3_nt	cdr3_aa
NA	TRBV7-2	many	TRBJ1-5	TGTGCCAGCAGCCCGCGGCAGGGTTCGGGCAATCAGCCCCAGCATTTT	CASSPRQGSGNQPQHF
NA	TRBV4-3	many	TRBJ1-5	TGCGCCAGCAGCCAAGCCATACTTGGGTCAGCCCAGCATTTT	CASSQAILGSAQHF
TRBD1	TRBV6-2/TRBV6-3	few	TRBJ1-1	TGTGCCAGCAGAACTCTGGACAGGGGAACTGAAGCTTTCTTT	CASRTLDRGTEAFF
TRBD1	TRBV2	few	TRBJ1-5	TGTGCCAGCAGTCAGACAGGGATTACTCAGCCCCAGCATTTT	CASSQTGITQPQHF
NA	TRBV11-2	many	TRBJ2-1	TGTGCCAGCAGCTTCCTGGACAGTCAATACAATGAGCAGTTCTTC	CASSFLDSQYNEQFF
TRBD2	TRBV7-8	NA	TRBJ2-1	TGTGCCAGCAGCTCTCCGGAGGGACTAGCGGTTTACAATGAGCAGTTCTTC	CASSSPEGLAVYNEQFF
NA	TRBV11-2	many	TRBJ2-5	TGTGCCAGCAGCCCCCGGACCCCGGAGGAGACCCAGTACTTC	CASSPRTPEETQYF
NA	TRBV28	many	TRBJ2-7	TGTGCCAGCAGTTCCATATCCTGGGGGGGCCTCTACGAGCAGTACTTC	CASSSISWGGLYEQYF
TRBD2	TRBV28	few	TRBJ2-5	TGTGCCAGCAGTGTGGGACTAGCGTCGCCGACCCAGTACTTC	CASSVGLASPTQYF
NA	TRBV7-8	many	TRBJ2-3	TGTGCCAGCAGCTTGTGGAACCTTGGGACAGATACGCAGTATTTT	CASSLWNLGTDTQYF
TRBD1	TRBV19	many	TRBJ2-2	TGTGCCAGTACCCTCGACAGGGGAGCGAACACCGGGGAGCTGTTTTTT	CASTLDRGANTGELFF
TRBD2	TRBV29-1	NA	TRBJ2-3	TGCAGCGTTGAAGGCACAAGCGGGGAGCTGGGAGATACGCAGTATTTT	CSVEGTSGELGDTQYF
NA	TRBV7-2	many	TRBJ2-5	TGTGCCAGCAGTTCAGTCAGGGCGCAAGAGACCCAGTACTTC	CASSSVRAQETQYF
NA	TRBV7-2	many	TRBJ1-2	TGTGCCAGCAGCTTAGGTATCGGGACAACTCCTAATGGCTACACCTTC	CASSLGIGTTPNGYTF
NA	TRBV7-2	many	TRBJ2-5	TGTGCCAGCAGATCCGGGCGTGGGGAGACCCAGTACTTC	CASRSGRGETQYF
TRBD2	TRBV19	NA	TRBJ2-3	TGTGCCAGTAGCCCCAGGACTAGCGGGAGAACAGATACGCAGTATTTT	CASSPRTSGRTDTQYF
NA	TRBV7-6	many	TRBJ1-1	TGTGCCAGCAGCTTAGGACAGGTGACAGAAGCTTTCTTT	CASSLGQVTEAFF
NA	TRBV5-1	many	TRBJ2-6	TGCGCCAGCAGAGACGCGAAGGGGGCTGGGGCCAACGTCCTGACTTTC	CASRDAKGAGANVLTF
NA	TRBV28	many	TRBJ1-4	TGTGCCAGCAGTGAATATGAAAAACTGTTTTTT	CASSEYEKLFF
TRBD1	TRBV7-8	many	TRBJ1-2	TGTGCCAGCAGCTCCCGGACAGGGGGCGCCTACACCTTC	CASSSRTGGAYTF
NA	TRBV6-6	many	TRBJ1-5	TGTGCCAGCAGCTCCTCCGGGGCCCTGGAGCCCCAGCATTTT	CASSSSGALEPQHF
TRBD1	TRBV7-8	many	TRBJ2-2	TGTGCCAGCAGCTTTCTGACAGGGGGCACCGGGGAGCTGTTTTTT	CASSFLTGGTGELFF
TRBD2	TRBV7-8	many	TRBJ2-5	TGTGCCAGCAGCTATAGGTTGGCGGGGGGGGGTCTGAGCGAGACCCAGTACTTC	CASSYRLAGGGLSETQYF
NA	TRBV6-2/TRBV6-3	NA	TRBJ2-2	TGTGCCAGCAAAAAGGTCCGGGGGGCTACCACCGGGGAGCTGTTTTTT	CASKKVRGATTGELFF
NA	TRBV2	NA	TRBJ1-5	TGTGCCAGCAGTGAACGAGGCGACCAGCCCCAGCATTTT	CASSERGDQPQHF
TRBD2	TRBV7-2	many	TRBJ2-3	TGTGCCAGCAGCTCTCCGGGAGGGCCCGCAGATACGCAGTATTTT	CASSSPGGPADTQYF
NA	TRBV19	many	TRBJ2-1	TGTGCCAGTAATCAGGGGCACCTGCCGGGCTCCTACAATGAGCAGTTCTTC	CASNQGHLPGSYNEQFF
NA	TRBV7-2	few	TRBJ1-6	TGTGCCAGCAGCTCAGGGCCCGGGGGGGCCCTCCACTTT	CASSSGPGGALHF
NA	TRBV9	NA	TRBJ2-6	TGTGCCAGCAGCGCGCGGACACGGACTGGCTCTGGGGCCAACGTCCTGACTTTC	CASSARTRTGSGANVLTF
NA	TRBV6-1	many	TRBJ1-2	TGTGCCAGCAGTGAATTCAGGACCGGCTACACCTTC	CASSEFRTGYTF
NA	TRBV28	few	TRBJ1-5	TGTGCCAGCAGTTGGGGTGGAGGCCCAAATCAGCCCCAGCATTTT	CASSWGGGPNQPQHF
NA	TRBV19	many	TRBJ1-2	TGTGCCGGCTCCCGGATTTTCGGTGATGGCTACACCTTC	CAGSRIFGDGYTF
TRBD1	TRBV12-3/TRBV12-4	NA	TRBJ2-6	TGTGCCAGCAGCGACAGGGGGAGGAATGTTATCTCTGGGGCCAACGTCCTGACTTTC	CASSDRGRNVISGANVLTF
TRBD2	TRBV6-5	many	TRBJ2-1	TGTGCCAGCAGTTACCTCCCGACTAGCGGGATCTACAATGAGCAGTTCTTC	CASSYLPTSGIYNEQFF
TRBD2	TRBV7-2	many	TRBJ2-7	TGTGCCAGCAGCTTCCCGGGGGGCGCGGGAGGGTACGAGCAGTACTTC	CASSFPGGAGGYEQYF
NA	TRBV7-2	many	TRBJ2-7	TGTGCCAGCAGCCTCGGGACGGCGCCTCTGCTTTACGAGCAGTACTTC	CASSLGTAPLLYEQYF
NA	TRBV5-6	NA	TRBJ2-7	TGTGCCAGCAGCTTGGCCGGAACAGTCGGCGAGCAGTACTTC	CASSLAGTVGEQYF
NA	TRBV5-1	NA	TRBJ1-1	TGCGCCAGCGGTGTGGGTATGAACACTGAAGCTTTCTTT	CASGVGMNTEAFF
TRBD2	TRBV2	many	TRBJ2-1	TGTGCCAGCAGTCCGGGACTAGCGGGACAATACAATGAGCAGTTCTTC	CASSPGLAGQYNEQFF
NA	TRBV29-1	few	TRBJ2-1	TGCAGCGTAACACCCAGTTGGGGCAATGAGCAGTTCTTC	CSVTPSWGNEQFF
TRBD1	TRBV28	many	TRBJ1-5	TGTGCCAGCAGTTTAGGAGACAGGGTCAAGCCCAATCAGCCCCAGCATTTT	CASSLGDRVKPNQPQHF
TRBD2	TRBV7-2	many	TRBJ2-5	TGTGCCAGCAGCTTAGGGGCTAGCGGGAGTCGAGAGACCCAGTACTTC	CASSLGASGSRETQYF
NA	TRBV7-9	many	TRBJ2-1	TGTGCCAGCAGCTTATTCGCTTCCTCGAATGAGCAGTTCTTC	CASSLFASSNEQFF
NA	TRBV4-2	few	TRBJ1-1	TGTGCCAGCAGCCAAGTTTCGGGGAGAAGTGAAGCTTTCTTT	CASSQVSGRSEAFF
NA	TRBV7-2	many	TRBJ1-5	TGTGCCAGCAGCGAGGGTGCTCCGCCCCAGCATTTT	CASSEGAPPQHF